This T cell receptor (beta chain) was profiled in a study of blood T cells in healthy people across ages. This clonotype has more than one count but fewer than ten. Its target is not known. Points from the study as a whole: Long-lived donors exceeded aged donors in naive CD4+ cells and diversity. Among T cells, TCR beta diversity per million cells dropped roughly linearly as age rose. Possibly, changes in expanded clonotypes were confounded because donor CMV status was unknown.

The draw of peripheral blood yielded ten milliliters from each donor. Primed by a sample-barcoded 5' primer and a J-beta primer mix, a second PCR proceeded for about 7 to 12 cycles. TCRdb re-called the 5' RACE reads through MiXCR, storing one row per CDR3 protein. Here the sample spans more than 800,000 distinct CDR3 sequences, 45% being singletons. Germline lookup yields CDR1 SGHRS and CDR2 YFSETQ. V lost 0 bases and J lost 5, with 13 bases in between. The CDR3 consists of 15 residues. This sequence was found in a woman aged 55-69 years in good health. This chain links TRBV5-1 with TRBJ2-3; D is perhaps TRBD2 (6 bases). The specimen was blood. The CDR3 sequence is CASSLGTRGGDTQYF. For the CDR3, the DNA is TGCGCCAGCAGCTTGGGTACGAGGGGAGGAGATACGCAGTATTTT.